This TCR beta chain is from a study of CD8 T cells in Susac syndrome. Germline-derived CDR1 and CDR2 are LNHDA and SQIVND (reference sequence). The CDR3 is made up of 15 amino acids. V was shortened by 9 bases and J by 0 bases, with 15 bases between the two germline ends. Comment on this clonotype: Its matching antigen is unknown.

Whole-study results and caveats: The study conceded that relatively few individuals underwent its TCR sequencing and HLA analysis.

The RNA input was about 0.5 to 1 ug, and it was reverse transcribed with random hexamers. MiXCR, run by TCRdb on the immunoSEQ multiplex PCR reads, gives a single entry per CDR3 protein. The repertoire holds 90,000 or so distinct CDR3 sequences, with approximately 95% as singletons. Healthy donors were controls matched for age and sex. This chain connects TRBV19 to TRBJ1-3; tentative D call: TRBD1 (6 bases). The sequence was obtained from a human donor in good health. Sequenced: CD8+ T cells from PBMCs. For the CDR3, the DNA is TGTGCCAGCCTAGGACAGCAGAACTCTGGAAACACCATATATTTT. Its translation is CASLGQQNSGNTIYF.